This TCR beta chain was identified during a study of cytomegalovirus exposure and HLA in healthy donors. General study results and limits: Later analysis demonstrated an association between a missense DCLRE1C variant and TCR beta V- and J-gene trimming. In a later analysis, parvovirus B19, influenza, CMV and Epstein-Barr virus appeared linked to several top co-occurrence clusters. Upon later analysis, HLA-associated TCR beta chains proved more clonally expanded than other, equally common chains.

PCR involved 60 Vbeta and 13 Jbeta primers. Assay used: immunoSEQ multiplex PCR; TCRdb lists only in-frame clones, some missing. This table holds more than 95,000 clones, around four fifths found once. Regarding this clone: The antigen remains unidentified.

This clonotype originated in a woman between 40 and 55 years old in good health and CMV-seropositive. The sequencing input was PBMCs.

CDR3 nucleotide sequence: TGCGCCAGCAGCAGGGCGGGCGGAACTGAAGCTTTCTTT. This translates into CASSRAGGTEAFF. The V call is TRBV5-1, the J call TRBJ1-1; no clear D. This CDR3 is built from 13 residues. CDR1 is SGHRS, CDR2 YFSETQ, per germline. The V and J ends lost 4 bases and 5 bases respectively, with 12 bases between them.